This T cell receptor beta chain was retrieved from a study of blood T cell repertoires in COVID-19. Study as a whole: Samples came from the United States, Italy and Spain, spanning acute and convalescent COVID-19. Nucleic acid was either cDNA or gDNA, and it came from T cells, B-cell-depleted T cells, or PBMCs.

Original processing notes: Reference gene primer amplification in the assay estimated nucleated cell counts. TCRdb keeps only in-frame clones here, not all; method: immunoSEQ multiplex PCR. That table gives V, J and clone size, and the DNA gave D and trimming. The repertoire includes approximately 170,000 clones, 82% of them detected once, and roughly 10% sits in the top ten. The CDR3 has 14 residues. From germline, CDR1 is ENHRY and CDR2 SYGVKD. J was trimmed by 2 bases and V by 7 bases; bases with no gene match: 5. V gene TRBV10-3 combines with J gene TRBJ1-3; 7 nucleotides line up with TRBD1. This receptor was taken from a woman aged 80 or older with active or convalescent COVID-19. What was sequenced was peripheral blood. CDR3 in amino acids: CAITEDRAGNTIYF. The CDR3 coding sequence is TGTGCCATCACCGAAGACAGGGCTGGAAACACCATATATTTT.